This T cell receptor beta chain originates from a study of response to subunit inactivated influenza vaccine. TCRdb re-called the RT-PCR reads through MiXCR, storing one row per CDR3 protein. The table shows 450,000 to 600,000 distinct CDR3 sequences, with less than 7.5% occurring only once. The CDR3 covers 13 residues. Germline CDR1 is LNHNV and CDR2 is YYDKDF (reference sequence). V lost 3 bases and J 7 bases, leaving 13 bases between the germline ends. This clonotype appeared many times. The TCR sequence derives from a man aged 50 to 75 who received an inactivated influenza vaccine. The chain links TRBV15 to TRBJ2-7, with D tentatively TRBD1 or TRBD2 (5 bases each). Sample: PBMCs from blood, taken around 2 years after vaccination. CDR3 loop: CATSSVRDQEQYF. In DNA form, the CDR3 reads TGTGCCACCAGCAGTGTCAGGGACCAGGAGCAGTACTTC.